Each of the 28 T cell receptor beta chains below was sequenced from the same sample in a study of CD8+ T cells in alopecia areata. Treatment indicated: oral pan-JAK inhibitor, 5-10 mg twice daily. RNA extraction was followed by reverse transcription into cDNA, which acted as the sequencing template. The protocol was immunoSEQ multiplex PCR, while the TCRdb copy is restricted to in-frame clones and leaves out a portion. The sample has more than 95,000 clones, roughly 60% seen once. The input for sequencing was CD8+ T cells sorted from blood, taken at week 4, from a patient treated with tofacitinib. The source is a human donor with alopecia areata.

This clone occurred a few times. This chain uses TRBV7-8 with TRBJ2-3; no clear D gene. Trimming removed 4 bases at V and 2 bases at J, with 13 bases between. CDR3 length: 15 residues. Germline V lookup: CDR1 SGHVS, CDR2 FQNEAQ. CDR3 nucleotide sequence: TGTGCCAGCAGCTCCACGGTGGGGTCCACAGATACGCAGTATTTT. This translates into CASSSTVGSTDTQYF. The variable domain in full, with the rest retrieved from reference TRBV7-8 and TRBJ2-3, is GAGVSQSPRYKVAKRGQDVALRCDPISGHVSLFWYQQALGQGPEFLTYFQNEAQLDKSGLPSDRFFAERPEGSVSTLKIQRTQQEDSAVYLCASSSTVGSTDTQYFGPGTRLTVL.

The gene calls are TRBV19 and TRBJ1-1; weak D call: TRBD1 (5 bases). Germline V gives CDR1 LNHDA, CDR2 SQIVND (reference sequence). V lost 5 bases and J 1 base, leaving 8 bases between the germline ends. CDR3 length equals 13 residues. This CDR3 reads CASSLTANTEAFF. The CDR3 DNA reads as TGTGCCAGTAGTCTGACAGCGAACACTGAAGCTTTCTTT.

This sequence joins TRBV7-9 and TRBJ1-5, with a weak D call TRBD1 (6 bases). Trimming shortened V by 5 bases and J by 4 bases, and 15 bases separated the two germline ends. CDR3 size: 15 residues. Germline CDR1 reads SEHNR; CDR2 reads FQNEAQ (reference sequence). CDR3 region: CASSHNRAPNQPQHF. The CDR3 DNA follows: TGTGCCAGCAGCCACAACAGGGCTCCGAATCAGCCCCAGCATTTT.

This CDR3 is CASSLSQRHGIHEQYF. In DNA, the CDR3 is TGTGCCAGCAGTTTGTCCCAAAGACACGGGATCCACGAGCAGTACTTC. The chain carries TRBV28 and TRBJ2-7; D is perhaps TRBD2 (5 bases). The CDR3 has 16 residues. Trimming left V 3 bases short and J 5 bases short, with 20 bases between. Germline V gene data show CDR1 as MDHEN and CDR2 as SYDVKM.

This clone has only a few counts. CDR3 bases: TGTGCCAGCAGTGCGCTAGCGGGGGACCAAAACATTCAGTACTTC. Amino acids: CASSALAGDQNIQYF. The chain recombines TRBV2 with TRBJ2-4, with 10 bases aligning to TRBD2. The junction had 5 bases not matched to a gene; V was cut back by 4 bases and J by 5 bases. The CDR3 length is 15 residues. Germline values: CDR1 SNHLY, CDR2 FYNNEI.

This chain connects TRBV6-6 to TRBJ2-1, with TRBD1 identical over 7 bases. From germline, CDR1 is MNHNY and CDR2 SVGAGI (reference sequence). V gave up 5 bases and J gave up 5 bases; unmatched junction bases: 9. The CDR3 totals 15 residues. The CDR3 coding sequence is TGTGCCAGCAGTCTCGACAGGGAGAGGGACAATGAGCAGTTCTTC. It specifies CASSLDRERDNEQFF.

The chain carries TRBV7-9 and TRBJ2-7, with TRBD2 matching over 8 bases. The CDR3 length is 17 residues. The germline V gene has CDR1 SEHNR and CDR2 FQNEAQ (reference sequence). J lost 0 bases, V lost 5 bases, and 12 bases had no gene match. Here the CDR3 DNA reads TGTGCCAGCAGCCCAGCAGGATCGCGGGGGGACTCCTACGAGCAGTACTTC. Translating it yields CASSPAGSRGDSYEQYF.

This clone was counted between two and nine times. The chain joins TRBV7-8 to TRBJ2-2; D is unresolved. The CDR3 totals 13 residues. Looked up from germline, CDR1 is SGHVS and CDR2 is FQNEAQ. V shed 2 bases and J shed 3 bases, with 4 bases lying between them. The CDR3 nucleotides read TGTGCCAGCAGCTTACGGGACACCGGGGAGCTGTTTTTT. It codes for CASSLRDTGELFF.

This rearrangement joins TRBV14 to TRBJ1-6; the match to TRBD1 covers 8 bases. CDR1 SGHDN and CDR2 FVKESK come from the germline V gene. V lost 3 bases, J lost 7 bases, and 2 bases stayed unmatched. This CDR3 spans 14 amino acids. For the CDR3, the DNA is TGTGCCAGCAGCCACAGGGGGCTGAATTCACCCCTCCACTTT. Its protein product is CASSHRGLNSPLHF.

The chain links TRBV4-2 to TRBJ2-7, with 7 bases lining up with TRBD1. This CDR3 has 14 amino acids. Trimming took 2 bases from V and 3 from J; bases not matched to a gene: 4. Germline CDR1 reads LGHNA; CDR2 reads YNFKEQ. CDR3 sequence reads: CASSQSGQRYEQYF. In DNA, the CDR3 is TGTGCCAGCAGCCAATCGGGACAGCGCTACGAGCAGTACTTC.

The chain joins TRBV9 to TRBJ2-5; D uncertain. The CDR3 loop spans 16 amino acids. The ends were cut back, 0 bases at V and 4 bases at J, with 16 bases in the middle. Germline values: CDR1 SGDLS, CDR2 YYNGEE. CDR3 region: CASSVGSVSVGETQYF. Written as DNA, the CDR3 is TGTGCCAGCAGCGTAGGGTCGGTAAGCGTGGGAGAGACCCAGTACTTC.

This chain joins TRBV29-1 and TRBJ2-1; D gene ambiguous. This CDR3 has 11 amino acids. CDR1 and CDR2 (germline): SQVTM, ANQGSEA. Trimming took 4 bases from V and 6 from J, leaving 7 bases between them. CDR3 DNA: TGCAGCGTTGTCCGGGCCAATGAGCAGTTCTTC. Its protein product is CSVVRANEQFF.

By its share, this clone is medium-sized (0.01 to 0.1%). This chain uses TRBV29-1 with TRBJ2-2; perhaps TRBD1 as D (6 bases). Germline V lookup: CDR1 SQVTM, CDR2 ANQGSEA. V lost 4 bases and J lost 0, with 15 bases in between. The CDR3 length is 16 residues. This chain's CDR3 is CSVGGRGRTNTGELFF. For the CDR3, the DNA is TGCAGCGTTGGGGGCAGGGGAAGGACGAACACCGGGGAGCTGTTTTTT.

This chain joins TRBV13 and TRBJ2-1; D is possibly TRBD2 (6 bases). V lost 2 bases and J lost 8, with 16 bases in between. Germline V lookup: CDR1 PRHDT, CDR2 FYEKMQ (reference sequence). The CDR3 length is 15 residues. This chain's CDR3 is CASSLQAGKAYEQFF. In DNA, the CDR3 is TGTGCCAGCAGCTTACAGGCGGGGAAGGCGTATGAGCAGTTCTTC.

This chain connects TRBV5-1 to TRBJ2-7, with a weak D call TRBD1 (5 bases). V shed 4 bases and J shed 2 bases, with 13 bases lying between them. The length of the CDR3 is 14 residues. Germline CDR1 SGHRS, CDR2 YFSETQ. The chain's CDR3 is CASSIDQGTYEQYF. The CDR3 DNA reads TGCGCCAGCAGCATCGACCAGGGAACCTACGAGCAGTACTTC.

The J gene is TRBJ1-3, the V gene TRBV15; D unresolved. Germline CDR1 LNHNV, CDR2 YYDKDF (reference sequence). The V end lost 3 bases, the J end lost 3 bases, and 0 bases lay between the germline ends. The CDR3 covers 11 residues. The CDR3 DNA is TGTGCCACCAGCAGTGGAAACACCATATATTTT. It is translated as CATSSGNTIYF.

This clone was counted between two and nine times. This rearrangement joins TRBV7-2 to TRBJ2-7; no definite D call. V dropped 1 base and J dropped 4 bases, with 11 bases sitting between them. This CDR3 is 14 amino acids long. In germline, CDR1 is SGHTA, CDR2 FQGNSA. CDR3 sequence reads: CASSLDPFFYEQYF. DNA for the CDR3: TGTGCCAGCAGCTTAGATCCCTTCTTTTACGAGCAGTACTTC.

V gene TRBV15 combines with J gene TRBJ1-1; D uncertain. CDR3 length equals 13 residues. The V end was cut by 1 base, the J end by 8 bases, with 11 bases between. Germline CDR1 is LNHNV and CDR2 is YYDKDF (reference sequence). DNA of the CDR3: TGTGCCACCAGCAGAGGGGCCGCGGACGAAGCTTTCTTT. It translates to CATSRGAADEAFF. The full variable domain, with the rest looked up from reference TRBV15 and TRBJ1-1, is DAMVIQNPRYQVTQFGKPVTLSCSQTLNHNVMYWYQQKSSQAPKLLFHYYDKDFNNEADTPDNFQSRRPNTSFCFLDIRSPGLGDTAMYLCATSRGAADEAFFGQGTRLTVV.

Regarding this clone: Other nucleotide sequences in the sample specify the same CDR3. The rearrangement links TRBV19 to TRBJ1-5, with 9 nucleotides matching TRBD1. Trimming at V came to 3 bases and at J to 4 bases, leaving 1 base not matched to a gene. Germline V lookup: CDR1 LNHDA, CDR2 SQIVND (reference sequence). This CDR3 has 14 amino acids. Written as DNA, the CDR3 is TGTGCCAGTAGTATCGGGACAGGGAATCAGCCCCAGCATTTT. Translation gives CASSIGTGNQPQHF.

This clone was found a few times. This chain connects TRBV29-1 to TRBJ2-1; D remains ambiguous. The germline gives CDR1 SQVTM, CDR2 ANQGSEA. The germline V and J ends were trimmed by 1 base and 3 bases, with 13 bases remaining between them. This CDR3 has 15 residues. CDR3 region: CSVEGLWANYNEQFF. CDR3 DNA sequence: TGCAGCGTTGAAGGTCTTTGGGCTAACTACAATGAGCAGTTCTTC.

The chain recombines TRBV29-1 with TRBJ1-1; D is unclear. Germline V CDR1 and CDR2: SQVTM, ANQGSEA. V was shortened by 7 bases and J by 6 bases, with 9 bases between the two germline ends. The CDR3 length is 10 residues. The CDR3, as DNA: TGCAGCGCCTCCCTTTCTGAAGCTTTCTTT. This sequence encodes CSASLSEAFF.

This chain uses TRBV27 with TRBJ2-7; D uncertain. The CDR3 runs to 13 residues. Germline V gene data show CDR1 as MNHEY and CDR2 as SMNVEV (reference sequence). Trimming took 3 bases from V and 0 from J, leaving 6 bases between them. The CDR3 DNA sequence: TGTGCCAGCAGTTTCTCTGACTCCTACGAGCAGTACTTC. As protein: CASSFSDSYEQYF.

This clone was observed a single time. CDR3 DNA sequence: TGTGCCCTCCCTTGGGGGCAGGGGATTACCGGGGAGCTGTTTTTT. It is translated as CALPWGQGITGELFF. The chain links TRBV30 to TRBJ2-2; TRBD1 is a possible D gene (6 bases). Trimming cost V 8 bases and J 5 bases, with 21 bases left between them. The CDR3 totals 15 residues. Germline CDR1 reads GTSNPN; CDR2 reads SVGIG (reference sequence).

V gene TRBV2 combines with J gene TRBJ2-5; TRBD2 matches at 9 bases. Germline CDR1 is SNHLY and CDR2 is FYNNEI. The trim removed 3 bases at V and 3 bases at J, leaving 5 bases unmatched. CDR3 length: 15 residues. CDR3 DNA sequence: TGTGCCAGCAGTGACCCAAGGACTAGCGAAGAGACCCAGTACTTC. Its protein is CASSDPRTSEETQYF.

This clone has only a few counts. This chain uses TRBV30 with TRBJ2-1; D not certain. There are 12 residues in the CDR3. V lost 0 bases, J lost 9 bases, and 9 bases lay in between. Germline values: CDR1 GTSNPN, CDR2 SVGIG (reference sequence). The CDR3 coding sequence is TGTGCCTGGAGTGTATTCCAGCCTGAGCAGTTCTTC. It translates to CAWSVFQPEQFF.

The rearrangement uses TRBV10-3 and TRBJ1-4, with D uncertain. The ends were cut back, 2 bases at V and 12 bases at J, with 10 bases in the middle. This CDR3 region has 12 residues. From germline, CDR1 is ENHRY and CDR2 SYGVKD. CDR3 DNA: TGTGCCATCAGTGAGGGGAATGAGGAACTGTTTTTT. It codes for CAISEGNEELFF.

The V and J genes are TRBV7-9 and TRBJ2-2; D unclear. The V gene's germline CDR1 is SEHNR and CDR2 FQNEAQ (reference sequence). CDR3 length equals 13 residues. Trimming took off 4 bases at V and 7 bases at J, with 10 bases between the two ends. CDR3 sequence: CASSSARDGELFF. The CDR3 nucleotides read TGTGCCAGCAGCTCCGCAAGGGACGGGGAGCTGTTTTTT. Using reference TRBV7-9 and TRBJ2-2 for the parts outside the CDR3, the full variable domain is DTGVSQNPRHKITKRGQNVTFRCDPISEHNRLYWYRQTLGQGPEFLTYFQNEAQLEKSRLLSDRFSAERPKGSFSTLEIQRTEQGDSAMYLCASSSARDGELFFGEGSRLTVL.

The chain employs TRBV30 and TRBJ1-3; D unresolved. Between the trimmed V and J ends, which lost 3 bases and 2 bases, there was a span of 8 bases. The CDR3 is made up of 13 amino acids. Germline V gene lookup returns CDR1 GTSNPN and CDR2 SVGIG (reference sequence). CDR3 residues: CAWSPAAGNTIYF. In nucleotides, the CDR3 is TGTGCCTGGAGCCCCGCCGCTGGAAACACCATATATTTT.